The entry below gives a single T cell receptor (beta chain) sequence along with its context. This CDR3 has 14 residues. CDR1 and CDR2 from the germline V gene are SNHLY and FYNNEI. The V segment lost 6 bases and the J segment 6 bases; nucleotides outside the gene matches: 4. How the authors handled the data: From reference gene primer amplification, estimates of nucleated cell counts were derived. Assay: immunoSEQ multiplex PCR; the TCRdb copy retains only in-frame clones and omits some. Clonal size and the V and J genes are those of that table, whereas D and trimming came from the DNA. The sample lists about 210,000 clones; about 88% were seen once. The sample belongs to a study of blood T cell repertoires in COVID-19.

V usage is TRBV2 and J usage is TRBJ1-5; 11 nucleotides agree with TRBD1. Material: PBMCs or T cells enriched from blood (not recorded which). This receptor was identified in a young woman who had been exposed to COVID-19. CDR3: CASSWTGGSQPQHF. The DNA for the CDR3 is TGTGCCAGCAGCTGGACAGGGGGCAGTCAGCCCCAGCATTTT.